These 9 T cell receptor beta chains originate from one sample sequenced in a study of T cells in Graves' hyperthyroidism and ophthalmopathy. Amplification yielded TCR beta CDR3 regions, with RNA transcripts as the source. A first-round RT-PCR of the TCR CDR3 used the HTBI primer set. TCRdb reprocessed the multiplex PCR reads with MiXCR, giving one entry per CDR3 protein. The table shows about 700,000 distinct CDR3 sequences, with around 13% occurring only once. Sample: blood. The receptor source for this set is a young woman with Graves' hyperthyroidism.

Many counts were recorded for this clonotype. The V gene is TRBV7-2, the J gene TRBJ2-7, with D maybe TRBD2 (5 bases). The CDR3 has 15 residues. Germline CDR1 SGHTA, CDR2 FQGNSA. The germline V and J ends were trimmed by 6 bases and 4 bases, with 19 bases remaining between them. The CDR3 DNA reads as TGTGCCAGCAGGCTAGCCGGGAATAGTATGTACGAGCAGTACTTC. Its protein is CASRLAGNSMYEQYF.

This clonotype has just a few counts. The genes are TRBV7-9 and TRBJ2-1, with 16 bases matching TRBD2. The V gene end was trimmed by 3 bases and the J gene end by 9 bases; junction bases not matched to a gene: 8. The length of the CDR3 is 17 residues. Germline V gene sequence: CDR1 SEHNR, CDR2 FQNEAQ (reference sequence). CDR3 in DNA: TGTGCCAGCAGCTTCCCAGGGACTAGCGGGAGGGGCGGTGAGCAGTTCTTC. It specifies CASSFPGTSGRGGEQFF.

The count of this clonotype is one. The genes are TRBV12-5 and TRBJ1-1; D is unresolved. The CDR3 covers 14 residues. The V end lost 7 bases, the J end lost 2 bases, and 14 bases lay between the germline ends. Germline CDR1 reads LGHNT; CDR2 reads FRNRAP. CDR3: CASDPRPLNTEAFF. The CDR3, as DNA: TGTGCTAGTGACCCGCGTCCCCTCAACACTGAAGCTTTCTTT. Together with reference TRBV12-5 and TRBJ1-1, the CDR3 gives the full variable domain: DARVTQTPRHKVTEMGQEVTMRCQPILGHNTVFWYRQTMMQGLELLAYFRNRAPLDDSGMPKDRFSAEMPDATLATLKIQPSEPRDSAVYFCASDPRPLNTEAFFGQGTRLTVV.

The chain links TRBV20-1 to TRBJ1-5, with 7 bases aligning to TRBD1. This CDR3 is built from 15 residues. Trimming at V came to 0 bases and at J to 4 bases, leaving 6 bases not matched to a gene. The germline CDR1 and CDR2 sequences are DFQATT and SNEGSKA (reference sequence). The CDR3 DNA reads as TGCAGTGCTAGAGATCGACCAGGGGGGAATCAGCCCCAGCATTTT. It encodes CSARDRPGGNQPQHF.

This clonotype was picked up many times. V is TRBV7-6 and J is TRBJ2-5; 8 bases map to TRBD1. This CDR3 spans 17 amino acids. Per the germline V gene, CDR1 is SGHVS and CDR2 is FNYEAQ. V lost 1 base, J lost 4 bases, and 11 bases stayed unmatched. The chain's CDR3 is CASSLGVATGVPETQYF. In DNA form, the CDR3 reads TGTGCCAGCAGCTTAGGAGTTGCGACAGGGGTCCCAGAGACCCAGTACTTC.

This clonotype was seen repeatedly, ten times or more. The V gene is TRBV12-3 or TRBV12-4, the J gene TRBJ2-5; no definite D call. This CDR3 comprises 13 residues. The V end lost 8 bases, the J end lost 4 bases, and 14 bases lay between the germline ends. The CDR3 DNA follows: TGTGCCAGCCGACCAGAGGTGGGAGAGACCCAGTACTTC. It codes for CASRPEVGETQYF.

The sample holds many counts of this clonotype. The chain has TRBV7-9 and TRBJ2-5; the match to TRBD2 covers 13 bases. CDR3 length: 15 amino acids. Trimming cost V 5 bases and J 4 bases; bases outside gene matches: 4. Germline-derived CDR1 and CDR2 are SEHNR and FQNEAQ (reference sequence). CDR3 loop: CASSERTSGRETQYF. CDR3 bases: TGTGCCAGCAGCGAAAGGACTAGCGGGAGAGAGACCCAGTACTTC.

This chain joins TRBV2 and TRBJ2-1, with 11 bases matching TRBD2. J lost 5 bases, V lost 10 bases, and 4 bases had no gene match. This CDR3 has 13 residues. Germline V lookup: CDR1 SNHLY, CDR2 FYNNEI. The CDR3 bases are TGTGCCACCCGACTAGCGGGACACAATGAGCAGTTCTTC. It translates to CATRLAGHNEQFF.

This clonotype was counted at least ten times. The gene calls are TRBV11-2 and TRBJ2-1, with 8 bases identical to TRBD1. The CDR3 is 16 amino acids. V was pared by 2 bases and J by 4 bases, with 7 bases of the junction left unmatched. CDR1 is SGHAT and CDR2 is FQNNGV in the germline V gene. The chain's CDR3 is CASSLTWTGFYNEQFF. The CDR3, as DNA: TGTGCCAGCAGCTTAACATGGACAGGGTTTTACAATGAGCAGTTCTTC.